This T cell receptor beta chain was captured in a study of graft-versus-host responses after intestinal transplantation. Study in general: Recipients obtained multivisceral, liver-intestinal, or isolated intestinal transplants. Study-level findings and limits: Peak circulating GvH clone levels tracked with early post-transplant HvG declines.

Between the trimmed V and J ends, which lost 4 bases and 3 bases, there was a span of 16 bases. Germline V lookup: CDR1 SGHNT, CDR2 YYREEE (reference sequence). The CDR3 has 15 amino acids. As for this clone: Its antigen is not identified.

Measured with immunoSEQ multiplex PCR; TCRdb has only the in-frame clones, and not every one. Counted here are over 100,000 clones, over 85% occurring once; the ten biggest clones make up 0.095% to 0.15%. The sequence was obtained from a human donor who received an intestinal transplant. This chain uses TRBV5-4 with TRBJ1-1; possible D gene TRBD1, 5 bases. The material sequenced was unstimulated CD4+ T cells sorted from spleen or lymph node cells, taken before intestinal transplant. This CDR3 is CASSPLAGWDTEAFF. The CDR3 bases are TGTGCCAGCAGCCCCCTCGCAGGGTGGGACACTGAAGCTTTCTTT.